Listed below are T cell receptor beta chains from one sample, sequenced in a study of technical replicates of blood from a handful of donors. The table came from immunoSEQ multiplex PCR; TCRdb's copy has only in-frame clones and leaves some out. The top ten clones hold around 4.6% of a sample with about 69,000 clones, about 87% of them seen once. Input material: PBMCs. The receptors originated from a human donor in good health. Some clones in this sample may be carry-over from other donors' samples. CDR3s include the opening cysteine and the closing phenylalanine or tryptophan. D genes are given only for firm matches. Not all rows give a size; the values are once, few, many and, for expanded clones, a class.

once	TRBJ2-1	TRBV5-6	TRBD1	CASSSRDRVQEFF	TGTGCCAGCAGCTCCCGGGACAGGGTTCAAGAGTTCTTC
NA	TRBJ2-1	TRBV27	TRBD1	CASSPGGPYNEQFF	TGTGCCAGCAGTCCAGGGGGCCCGTACAATGAGCAGTTCTTC
NA	TRBJ1-2	TRBV2	NA	CARQGVGYGYTF	TGTGCCAGACAGGGTGTGGGGTATGGCTACACCTTC
NA	TRBJ2-7	TRBV19	NA	CASTPPGTYEQYF	TGTGCCAGTACCCCCCCCGGGACCTACGAGCAGTACTTC
NA	TRBJ2-7	TRBV18	TRBD1	CASSPAGGYEQYF	TGTGCCAGCTCACCCGCAGGGGGTTACGAGCAGTACTTC
NA	TRBJ2-3	TRBV7-9	TRBD1	CASSSGQGEGDTQYF	TGTGCCAGCAGCTCCGGACAGGGGGAGGGGGATACGCAGTATTTT
NA	TRBJ1-1	TRBV2	TRBD1	CASSRDRGLTAFF	TGTGCCAGCAGCCGGGACAGGGGGCTCACGGCTTTCTTT
NA	TRBJ1-2	TRBV5-1	TRBD1	CASSLEPTGANYGYTF	TGCGCCAGCAGCTTGGAGCCTACAGGGGCTAACTATGGCTACACCTTC
NA	TRBJ1-2	TRBV9	NA	CASSAGFGQLGRDGYTF	TGTGCCAGCAGCGCAGGATTTGGACAGCTTGGTCGGGATGGCTACACCTTC
NA	TRBJ2-7	TRBV10-3	NA	CATTGSYEQYF	TGTGCCACTACAGGGTCCTACGAGCAGTACTTC
NA	TRBJ2-5	TRBV7-3	NA	CASSATPYQTQYF	TGTGCCAGCAGCGCCACCCCCTATCAGACCCAGTACTTC
NA	TRBJ1-2	TRBV25-1	TRBD1	CASSVQGAVGYTF	TGTGCCAGCAGTGTACAGGGGGCGGTTGGCTACACCTTC
NA	TRBJ2-6	TRBV30	TRBD1	CAWISAGTGYPGANVLTF	TGTGCCTGGATCTCTGCAGGGACAGGGTATCCCGGGGCCAACGTCCTGACTTTC
NA	TRBJ2-1	TRBV5-1	TRBD2	CASSVTSGGFSYNEQFF	TGCGCCAGCAGCGTAACTAGCGGGGGTTTTTCCTACAATGAGCAGTTCTTC
NA	TRBJ2-3	TRBV6-1	NA	CASSLAPSTDTQYF	TGTGCCAGCAGTCTGGCACCTAGCACAGATACGCAGTATTTT
NA	TRBJ2-7	TRBV5-1	TRBD2	CASSWTSGSLHEQYF	TGCGCCAGCAGCTGGACTAGCGGGAGTCTCCACGAGCAGTACTTC
NA	TRBJ2-7	TRBV6-1	TRBD1	CASSEGARGKSWEQYF	TGTGCCAGCAGTGAAGGGGCCAGGGGGAAGTCTTGGGAGCAGTACTTC
NA	TRBJ2-3	TRBV6-5	TRBD1	CASSSGDRGLIDTQYF	TGTGCCAGCAGTTCGGGGGACAGGGGCCTTATAGATACGCAGTATTTT
NA	TRBJ2-1	TRBV7-2	NA	CASSKERGVGEQFF	TGTGCCAGCAGCAAGGAACGGGGAGTTGGCGAGCAGTTCTTC
NA	TRBJ1-5	TRBV4-3	NA	CASSQGAGSNQPQHF	TGCGCCAGCAGCCAAGGGGCAGGTAGCAATCAGCCCCAGCATTTT
NA	TRBJ2-2	TRBV7-2	TRBD2	CASSLSGTRNTGELFF	TGTGCCAGCAGCCTTAGCGGGACCAGGAACACCGGGGAGCTGTTTTTT
NA	TRBJ1-1	TRBV4-3	NA	CASSQDRVGGPNTEAFF	TGCGCCAGCAGCCAAGATAGGGTCGGGGGACCGAACACTGAAGCTTTCTTT
NA	TRBJ2-5	TRBV7-6	TRBD1	CASSPDRGQETQYF	TGTGCCAGCAGCCCGGACAGGGGCCAAGAGACCCAGTACTTC
NA	TRBJ1-1	TRBV5-1	TRBD1	CASSDRQGGEAFF	TGCGCCAGCAGCGACCGACAGGGGGGTGAAGCTTTCTTT
NA	TRBJ2-1	TRBV7-9	TRBD2	CASSESGGVPREQFF	TGTGCCAGCAGCGAGAGCGGGGGGGTCCCCCGTGAGCAGTTCTTC
NA	TRBJ1-2	TRBV7-2	TRBD1	CASSLYLRDRVSGGYTF	TGTGCCAGCAGCCTTTACCTCCGGGACAGGGTTTCTGGTGGCTACACCTTC
NA	TRBJ1-1	TRBV6-5	TRBD1	CASSYQGAFMNTEAFF	TGTGCCAGCAGTTACCAGGGGGCCTTCATGAACACTGAAGCTTTCTTT
NA	TRBJ2-3	TRBV7-2	TRBD2	CASSSSGTSTDTQYF	TGTGCCAGCAGCTCCAGCGGGACTAGCACAGATACGCAGTATTTT
NA	TRBJ1-1	TRBV6-1	TRBD1	CASTPIQGAGTEAFF	TGTGCCAGCACACCGATACAGGGGGCGGGCACTGAAGCTTTCTTT
NA	TRBJ2-1	TRBV5-1	TRBD2	CASSLWSSGGATHNEQFF	TGCGCCAGCAGCTTATGGAGTAGCGGGGGGGCGACGCACAATGAGCAGTTCTTC
NA	TRBJ2-3	TRBV9	NA	CASSVRGSDTDTQYF	TGTGCCAGCAGCGTCAGGGGATCGGACACAGATACGCAGTATTTT
NA	TRBJ2-7	TRBV6-6	NA	CASSYSSGVQYF	TGTGCCAGCAGTTACTCATCAGGGGTGCAGTACTTC
few	TRBJ1-2	TRBV5-6	NA	CASRLRGLYGYTF	TGTGCCAGCCGCCTTAGGGGCCTATATGGCTACACCTTC
NA	TRBJ2-7	TRBV5-1	TRBD1	CASSTGQGLGEQYF	TGCGCCAGCAGCACGGGACAGGGGCTAGGCGAGCAGTACTTC
once	TRBJ2-3	TRBV9	TRBD2	CASSVLAGEVGDTQYF	TGTGCCAGCAGCGTCTTAGCGGGAGAGGTTGGAGATACGCAGTATTTT
NA	TRBJ2-7	TRBV7-3	TRBD2	CASSPTSDYYEQYF	TGTGCCAGCAGCCCGACTAGCGATTACTACGAGCAGTACTTC
NA	TRBJ2-7	TRBV5-4	TRBD2	CASSPTGGPYEQYF	TGTGCCAGCAGCCCCACGGGGGGTCCCTACGAGCAGTACTTC
NA	TRBJ1-6	TRBV19	TRBD1	CASHGDRALSLHF	TGTGCCAGTCATGGGGACAGGGCCTTATCCCTCCACTTT
NA	TRBJ1-1	TRBV7-3	NA	CASSSPGLIAEAFF	TGTGCCAGCAGCTCACCAGGGTTAATCGCTGAAGCTTTCTTT
NA	TRBJ2-1	TRBV9	NA	CASSPAGTPQNEQFF	TGTGCCAGCAGCCCGGCCGGGACTCCACAAAATGAGCAGTTCTTC
NA	TRBJ2-7	TRBV4-3	TRBD2	CASSQGLGTSSYEQYF	TGCGCCAGCAGCCAAGGCTTGGGGACTAGCTCCTACGAGCAGTACTTC
once	TRBJ1-1	TRBV5-1	TRBD1	CASRKTRPGTGDAEAFF	TGCGCCAGCAGGAAAACTCGACCCGGGACAGGGGACGCTGAAGCTTTCTTT
NA	TRBJ1-1	TRBV4-2	NA	CASSQETVRGTRAFF	TGTGCCAGCAGCCAAGAGACAGTGCGGGGCACACGGGCTTTCTTT
NA	TRBJ2-6	TRBV5-8	NA	CASSLESGTGANVLTF	TGTGCCAGCAGCTTGGAGTCGGGGACTGGGGCCAACGTCCTGACTTTC
NA	TRBJ1-6	TRBV21-1	NA	CASSKANPGSPLHF	TGTGCCAGCAGCAAAGCGAATCCAGGTTCACCCCTCCACTTT
NA	TRBJ2-2	TRBV4-1	TRBD2	CASSQDRGLAGASNTGELFF	TGCGCCAGCAGCCAAGATCGAGGACTAGCGGGAGCTTCGAACACCGGGGAGCTGTTTTTT
NA	TRBJ2-1	TRBV7-3	NA	CASSINNEQFF	TGTGCCAGCAGCATTAACAATGAGCAGTTCTTC
NA	TRBJ2-3	TRBV10-3	TRBD2	CAISESLLAAAGTQYF	TGTGCCATCAGTGAGTCGTTGCTAGCGGCAGCAGGTACGCAGTATTTT
NA	TRBJ1-2	TRBV6-5	NA	CASSYYGGYTF	TGTGCCAGCAGTTACTACGGTGGCTACACCTTC
NA	TRBJ2-7	TRBV5-6	NA	CASSLTAYEQYF	TGTGCCAGCAGCTTAACAGCCTACGAGCAGTACTTC
NA	TRBJ2-7	TRBV18	NA	CASSPSSVGSYEQYF	TGTGCCAGCTCACCTTCTAGCGTCGGTTCCTACGAGCAGTACTTC
NA	TRBJ2-1	TRBV7-2	TRBD1	CASSGGQVAYNEQFF	TGTGCCAGCAGCGGGGGACAGGTTGCTTACAATGAGCAGTTCTTC
few	TRBJ2-2	TRBV7-3	NA	CASSQGAGELFF	TGTGCCAGCAGCCAGGGCGCCGGGGAGCTGTTTTTT
NA	TRBJ2-5	TRBV5-4	NA	CASTRGPGQETQYF	TGTGCCAGCACCCGTGGCCCGGGCCAAGAGACCCAGTACTTC
NA	TRBJ2-1	TRBV11-2	NA	CASSLVSGGPSEQFF	TGTGCCAGCAGCTTAGTTAGTGGAGGGCCGAGTGAGCAGTTCTTC